These 22 T cell receptor beta chains originate from one sample sequenced in a study of T cell repertoires in cytomegalovirus infection. Their cognate antigens are unknown. TCRdb itself ran the reads through MiXCR, one entry per CDR3 protein. The sample has hundreds of thousands of distinct CDR3 sequences, under 55% seen once. The sample in question was cultured PBMCs, obtained from culture after CMV antigen stimulation. Every receptor here comes from a human donor in good health (CMV status not recorded). Some clones in this sample may be carry-over from other donors' samples.

The chain employs TRBV10-3 and TRBJ1-1; TRBD1 aligns across 8 bases. J gave up 0 bases and V 3 bases, and 9 bases lay outside the gene matches. The length of the CDR3 is 17 residues. The germline CDR1 and CDR2 sequences are ENHRY and SYGVKD. Here the CDR3 reads CAISDDRGGGVNTEAFF. The CDR3, as DNA: TGTGCCATCAGTGACGACAGGGGCGGGGGTGTGAACACTGAAGCTTTCTTT.

The CDR3 region has the DNA TGTGCCAGCAGCTTCCGCGGACTAGCGGGGCACACAGATACGCAGTATTTT. This translates into CASSFRGLAGHTDTQYF. J is TRBJ2-3 and V is TRBV11-2; 12 positions agree with TRBD2. CDR1 SGHAT and CDR2 FQNNGV come from the germline V gene. CDR3 size: 17 residues. The trim removed 3 bases at V and 2 bases at J, leaving 6 bases unmatched.

The chain links TRBV12-3 or TRBV12-4 to TRBJ1-3; D not resolved. This CDR3 has 13 amino acids. Trimming removed 2 bases from V and 2 bases from J, with 4 bases in between. CDR3 sequence: CASSLSPGNTIYF. The CDR3 nucleotides are TGTGCCAGCAGTTTATCACCTGGAAACACCATATATTTT.

The J gene is TRBJ1-5, the V gene TRBV12-3 or TRBV12-4, with TRBD1 matching 7 bases. Trimming removed 6 bases from V and 4 bases from J; junction bases left unmatched: 6. The CDR3 has 14 residues. The CDR3 bases are TGTGCCAGCAGCGGGACAGCCGCTAATCAGCCCCAGCATTTT. This gives the protein CASSGTAANQPQHF.

V and J are TRBV10-3 and TRBJ2-3, with a possible D match to TRBD2 (5 bases). The CDR3 covers 13 residues. Looked up from germline, CDR1 is ENHRY and CDR2 is SYGVKD. Trimming removed 6 bases from V and 3 bases from J, with 10 bases in between. CDR3 coding DNA: TGTGCCATCAGCGAGGGCAGAACAGATACGCAGTATTTT. Amino acids: CAISEGRTDTQYF.

The chain combines TRBV6-2 or TRBV6-3 with TRBJ1-5; TRBD1 matches 7 bases. The CDR3 is made up of 14 amino acids. Per germline, CDR1 MNHEY and CDR2 SVGEGT. Germline trimming cut 6 bases from V and 6 bases from J; bases unmatched to any gene: 8. CDR3 nucleotides: TGTGCCAGCAGCCCTTGGACAGGAGCTCAGCCCCAGCATTTT. As protein: CASSPWTGAQPQHF.

This clonotype was seen a single time. The chain has TRBV7-2 and TRBJ2-1; the D is unclear. Germline CDR1 reads SGHTA; CDR2 reads FQGNSA. V was shortened by 3 bases and J by 6 bases, with 18 bases between the two germline ends. This CDR3 has 16 residues. This chain's CDR3 is CASSFPLGVGRNEQFF. The CDR3 region has the DNA TGTGCCAGCAGCTTCCCCCTCGGTGTTGGGCGCAATGAGCAGTTCTTC.

The chain employs TRBV2 and TRBJ2-5, with 7 bases fitting TRBD1. J gave up 3 bases and V 9 bases, and 7 bases lay outside the gene matches. The CDR3 totals 13 residues. CDR1 and CDR2 from the germline V gene are SNHLY and FYNNEI. The CDR3 sequence is CARAGQAEETQYF. CDR3 in DNA: TGTGCCAGGGCCGGACAGGCGGAAGAGACCCAGTACTTC.

CDR3 sequence reads: CASRQGSNSPLHF. Written as DNA, the CDR3 is TGTGCCAGCCGACAGGGGAGTAATTCACCCCTCCACTTT. J is TRBJ1-6 and V is TRBV12-3 or TRBV12-4; 8 nucleotides agree with TRBD1. CDR3 length equals 13 residues. Trimming at V came to 8 bases and at J to 6 bases, leaving 3 bases not matched to a gene.

The chain combines TRBV2 with TRBJ1-2, with D unresolved. This CDR3 contains 13 residues. The V end lost 8 bases, the J end lost 0 bases, and 10 bases lay between the germline ends. CDR1 SNHLY and CDR2 FYNNEI come from the germline V gene. The CDR3 nucleotides read TGTGCCAGCTCCCCCCTCACTAACTATGGCTACACCTTC. This sequence encodes CASSPLTNYGYTF.

The V call is TRBV7-3, the J call TRBJ2-4; D gene uncertain. This CDR3 is built from 11 residues. Germline values: CDR1 SGHTA, CDR2 FQGTGA. V was clipped by 5 bases and J by 11 bases, with 10 bases between them. As DNA, the CDR3 is TGTGCCAGCAGCCCGATTGGTGTTCAGTACTTC. Translated, it gives CASSPIGVQYF.

This clonotype was seen a handful of times. The chain employs TRBV25-1 and TRBJ2-1, with D perhaps matching TRBD2 (5 bases). Between the trimmed V and J ends, which lost 10 bases and 1 base, there was a span of 14 bases. CDR3 size: 14 residues. Germline lookup yields CDR1 MGHDK and CDR2 SYGVNS. The CDR3 sequence is CATRRWFSYNEQFF. The CDR3 DNA follows: TGTGCCACCCGGAGGTGGTTTTCCTACAATGAGCAGTTCTTC.

The chain combines TRBV7-2 with TRBJ2-7; TRBD2 is a possible D gene (7 bases). Germline V gene lookup returns CDR1 SGHTA and CDR2 FQGNSA. The ends were cut back, 0 bases at V and 5 bases at J, with 14 bases in the middle. The CDR3 totals 15 residues. The DNA for the CDR3 is TGTGCCAGCAGCTTAGCGGGAGGGGGTTGGAACGAGCAGTACTTC. Its translation: CASSLAGGGWNEQYF.

This chain links TRBV10-1 with TRBJ2-1; possible D gene TRBD2, 6 bases. The CDR3 has 14 residues. From germline, CDR1 is WNHNN and CDR2 SYGVQD (reference sequence). Trimming stripped 2 bases from V and 14 bases from J, with 19 bases between. CDR3 DNA: TGCGCCAGCAGTGAGCCAGGGACTCTGGAAAGCAAGTTCTTC. This codes for CASSEPGTLESKFF.

J is TRBJ1-1 and V is TRBV11-2, with TRBD1 identical over 7 bases. The germline gives CDR1 SGHAT, CDR2 FQNNGV. V lost 3 bases, J lost 3 bases, and 4 bases stayed unmatched. The CDR3 spans 14 residues. The CDR3 bases are TGTGCCAGCAGCTTTGCCAGGGGGTACACTGAAGCTTTCTTT. Translated, it gives CASSFARGYTEAFF.

This clonotype was counted between two and nine times. The chain employs TRBV6-2 or TRBV6-3 and TRBJ2-1; 8 bases fit TRBD2. Per germline, CDR1 MNHEY and CDR2 SVGEGT. The CDR3 covers 13 residues. Unmatched junction bases numbered 3, after V lost 2 bases and J lost 9 bases. CDR3 in amino acids: CASSYTSGVEQFF. The CDR3 nucleotides read TGTGCCAGCAGTTACACTAGCGGTGTTGAGCAGTTCTTC.

This clonotype was detected a few times. The rearrangement links TRBV10-3 to TRBJ2-7, with 8 positions matching TRBD2. CDR3 size: 15 residues. V gave up 2 bases and J gave up 2 bases; unmatched junction bases: 5. Germline V lookup: CDR1 ENHRY, CDR2 SYGVKD. CDR3 sequence (DNA): TGTGCCATCAGTGAGCCTGGGACTAGTACCTACGAGCAGTACTTC. Translating it yields CAISEPGTSTYEQYF.

V is TRBV6-6 and J is TRBJ1-1; unclear D gene. Germline CDR1 MNHNY, CDR2 SVGAGI (reference sequence). CDR3 size: 13 residues. V lost 2 bases and J lost 2, with 6 bases in between. CDR3 region: CASSYLPNTEAFF. Here the CDR3 DNA reads TGTGCCAGCAGTTACCTACCAAACACTGAAGCTTTCTTT.

This clonotype was picked up a small number of times. The chain uses TRBV7-9 and TRBJ2-5, with D possibly being TRBD1 or TRBD2 (5 bases each). V was trimmed by 5 bases and J by 7 bases, leaving 20 bases between them. Germline lookup yields CDR1 SEHNR and CDR2 FQNEAQ (reference sequence). This CDR3 region has 15 residues. The CDR3 DNA is TGTGCCAGCAGCCAGCCCCCGGGACCAAAAGGGACCCAGTACTTC. Its protein product is CASSQPPGPKGTQYF.

This sequence joins TRBV7-2 and TRBJ1-3; D might be TRBD1 (6 bases). CDR1 and CDR2 (germline): SGHTA, FQGNSA. Trimming shortened V by 5 bases and J by 3 bases, and 14 bases separated the two germline ends. The CDR3 consists of 15 residues. This CDR3 is CASSRQVLYGNTIYF. CDR3 DNA sequence: TGTGCCAGCAGCCGACAGGTCCTTTATGGAAACACCATATATTTT.

The chain joins TRBV4-2 to TRBJ2-3; D is uncertain. Looked up from germline, CDR1 is LGHNA and CDR2 is YNFKEQ. The CDR3 has 12 amino acids. Trimming cost V 0 bases and J 3 bases, with 1 base left between them. This CDR3 reads CASSQETDTQYF. DNA for the CDR3: TGTGCCAGCAGCCAAGAGACAGATACGCAGTATTTT.

This chain joins TRBV12-5 and TRBJ2-7; TRBD1 might be the D (6 bases). The V gene lost 6 bases and the J gene lost 7 bases, with 10 bases spanning the gap. This CDR3 is built from 11 residues. Germline V gene data show CDR1 as LGHNT and CDR2 as FRNRAP. The CDR3 reads CASGLGQEQYF. The CDR3 region has the DNA TGTGCTAGTGGCCTCGGACAGGAGCAGTACTTC.